This note documents a single TCR beta chain sequence. Its specificity is not known. This entry comes from a study of cytotoxic CD8 clonotypes in ibrutinib-treated CLL. On the study more broadly: The patients comprised roughly 12 relapsed/refractory and approximately 16 treatment-naive cases, under 18 IGHV unmutated. Study-level results: Public clonotypes occurred uncommonly; on treatment, they contracted or remained stable.

Libraries of TCR beta were made from around 2.1 micrograms of genomic DNA that came from cryopreserved PBMCs. Trimming pared 7 bases from V and 0 bases from J, leaving 10 bases between. CDR1 MDHEN and CDR2 SYDVKM come from the germline V gene. CDR3 length: 14 amino acids. Sequencing used immunoSEQ multiplex PCR; TCRdb keeps in-frame clones, though not all of them. The sample lists over 200,000 clones, roughly 79% seen once, with around 10% in the top ten. The sequencing used PBMCs, collected after 12 months of ibrutinib treatment. This TCR was sampled from a human donor with chronic lymphocytic leukemia. The chain uses TRBV28 and TRBJ1-3; D gene ambiguous. The CDR3 protein is CASTLQSSGNTIYF. In DNA form, the CDR3 reads TGTGCCAGCACCCTGCAAAGCTCTGGAAACACCATATATTTT. Drawing the rest from reference TRBV28 and TRBJ1-3, the complete variable domain is DVKVTQSSRYLVKRTGEKVFLECVQDMDHENMFWYRQDPGLGLRLIYFSYDVKMKEKGDIPEGYSVSREKKERFSLILESASTNQTSMYLCASTLQSSGNTIYFGEGSWLTVV.